A single sample gave rise to the 19 T cell receptor beta chains below, sequenced in a study of cytomegalovirus exposure and HLA in healthy donors. Use of 60 Vbeta and 13 Jbeta primers characterized the PCR. Data came from immunoSEQ multiplex PCR; TCRdb stores just in-frame clones and leaves some out. The table has under 200,000 clones, roughly 76% seen once. The source material was PBMCs. The source is a woman between 45 and 60 years old in good health and CMV-seronegative.

The gene calls are TRBV5-1 and TRBJ2-7; TRBD1 might be the D (6 bases). Deletions cut 3 bases from V and 7 bases from J, with 11 bases between. The CDR3 is made up of 12 amino acids. Germline loops: CDR1 SGHRS, CDR2 YFSETQ. The CDR3 DNA follows: TGCGCCAGCAGCTCCAGGGGCGGGGAGCAGTACTTC. Translation: CASSSRGGEQYF.

In nucleotides, the CDR3 is TGTGCCAGCAGCCCGGACCCGGGACGGAGGGCCTACGAGCAGTACTTC. It is translated as CASSPDPGRRAYEQYF. The chain combines TRBV5-8 with TRBJ2-7; D is possibly TRBD2 (6 bases). The germline V gene has CDR1 SGHTS and CDR2 YDEGEE. The CDR3 runs to 16 residues. With 4 bases removed from V and 2 bases from J, the gap between germline ends came to 19 bases.

This clone occurred a few times. The rearrangement joins TRBV27 to TRBJ2-3, with 11 bases aligning to TRBD2. This CDR3 region has 16 residues. Germline CDR1 is MNHEY and CDR2 is SMNVEV (reference sequence). The trim removed 4 bases at V and 4 bases at J, leaving 7 bases unmatched. CDR3 loop: CASSSAGSGRADTQYF. The CDR3 bases are TGTGCCAGCAGTTCCGCCGGTAGCGGGAGGGCAGATACGCAGTATTTT.

Remarks on this clone: At one of its ends the junction is not consistent with the germline gene, which may arise from a read error. The chain combines TRBV5-6 with TRBJ2-1; 13 nucleotides align to TRBD2. The CDR3 loop spans 13 amino acids. Germline loops: CDR1 SGHDT, CDR2 YYEEEE. The CDR3 loop reads CASSPGTSGISVF. For the CDR3, the DNA is TGTGCCAGCAGCCCCGGGACTAGCGGGATTTCGGTCTTC.

This sequence joins TRBV13 and TRBJ2-2; D is possibly TRBD2 (5 bases). The V and J ends lost 2 bases and 2 bases respectively, with 12 bases between them. This CDR3 is built from 16 residues. Per the germline V gene, CDR1 is PRHDT and CDR2 is FYEKMQ (reference sequence). CDR3 protein: CASSLSQDYNTGELFF. The CDR3 DNA reads as TGTGCCAGCAGCTTATCTCAAGACTATAACACCGGGGAGCTGTTTTTT.

The chain joins TRBV5-6 to TRBJ2-5; D not certain. Near its end, the DNA agrees better with TRBJ2-7, so the J call may be wrong. The germline V gene encodes CDR1 SGHDT and CDR2 YYEEEE. The CDR3 loop spans 12 amino acids. The chain's CDR3 is CASSLSSYEQYF. The DNA of the CDR3 is TGTGCCAGCAGCTTAAGCTCCTACGAGCAGTACTTC.

The chain has TRBV11-3 and TRBJ1-1; tentative D call: TRBD1 (6 bases). CDR1 and CDR2 from the germline V gene are SGHNT and YENEEA. This CDR3 is built from 13 residues. V was shortened by 6 bases and J by 2 bases, with 10 bases between the two germline ends. The CDR3 loop is CASSRGGNTEAFF. DNA for the CDR3: TGTGCCAGCAGTCGAGGGGGTAACACTGAAGCTTTCTTT.

The CDR3 sequence is CASSVGLAGGTQYF. Written as DNA, the CDR3 is TGTGCCAGCAGCGTCGGACTAGCGGGGGGGACGCAGTATTTT. V usage is TRBV7-2 and J usage is TRBJ2-3; 15 bases fit TRBD2. The germline V gene encodes CDR1 SGHTA and CDR2 FQGNSA. The junction had 3 bases not matched to a gene; V was cut back by 5 bases and J by 9 bases. The CDR3 contains 14 residues.

The genes are TRBV9 and TRBJ2-2; the match to TRBD2 covers 12 bases. With V trimmed by 4 bases and J by 1 base, 8 bases remained unmatched. Germline V CDR1 and CDR2: SGDLS, YYNGEE. This CDR3 is 18 amino acids long. The CDR3 bases are TGTGCCAGCAGCTCCCCGACTAGCGGGAGAGGGAACACCGGGGAGCTGTTTTTT. Amino acids: CASSSPTSGRGNTGELFF.

This sequence joins TRBV5-5 and TRBJ1-1; no clear D. Germline V gene data show CDR1 as SGHKS and CDR2 as YYEKEE (reference sequence). The ends were cut back, 3 bases at V and 3 bases at J, with 9 bases in the middle. This CDR3 region has 13 residues. CDR3 sequence: CASSWRSYTEAFF. The CDR3 DNA is TGTGCCAGCAGCTGGAGGAGTTACACTGAAGCTTTCTTT.

The chain combines TRBV5-1 with TRBJ2-1; 10 bases fit TRBD2. J was trimmed by 3 bases and V by 2 bases; bases with no gene match: 11. The CDR3 contains 18 residues. Germline V gives CDR1 SGHRS, CDR2 YFSETQ. The CDR3 DNA is TGCGCCAGCAGCTTAAGCCCGGGACTAGCGTTAGGCTACAATGAGCAGTTCTTC. Translation: CASSLSPGLALGYNEQFF.

This rearrangement joins TRBV19 to TRBJ2-1; D gene uncertain. This CDR3 spans 14 amino acids. The germline V gene has CDR1 LNHDA and CDR2 SQIVND (reference sequence). With 3 bases removed from V and 0 bases from J, the gap between germline ends came to 6 bases. CDR3 loop: CASSMATSYNEQFF. The CDR3 region has the DNA TGTGCCAGTAGTATGGCCACCTCCTACAATGAGCAGTTCTTC. The variable domain in full, with the rest retrieved from reference TRBV19 and TRBJ2-1, is DGGITQSPKYLFRKEGQNVTLSCEQNLNHDAMYWYRQDPGQGLRLIYYSQIVNDFQKGDIAEGYSVSREKKESFPLTVTSAQKNPTAFYLCASSMATSYNEQFFGPGTRLTVL.

This sequence joins TRBV5-1 and TRBJ1-1; D gene unclear. CDR1 SGHRS and CDR2 YFSETQ come from the germline V gene. V lost 0 bases to trimming and J lost 6 bases, with 6 bases between them. The CDR3 runs 12 residues. CDR3 bases: TGCGCCAGCAGCTTGGATGGGCCTGAAGCTTTCTTT. Protein product: CASSLDGPEAFF.

The CDR3 DNA follows: TGTGCCAGCAGCCGGAGCTCCTACGAGCAGTACTTC. Translation gives CASSRSSYEQYF. This chain links TRBV7-9 with TRBJ2-7; D not certain. The CDR3 runs to 12 residues. The V gene lost 5 bases and the J gene lost 0 bases, with 5 bases spanning the gap. CDR1 and CDR2 (germline): SEHNR, FQNEAQ (reference sequence).

Turning to this clone: At the DNA level, this CDR3 is encoded by other sequences in the same sample as well. The chain carries TRBV28 and TRBJ1-5; no clear D gene. The CDR3 loop spans 12 amino acids. In germline, CDR1 is MDHEN, CDR2 SYDVKM. V was cut by 5 bases and J by 10 bases, with 12 bases left in between. This CDR3 reads CASSGQFYPQHF. The CDR3 DNA follows: TGTGCCAGCAGTGGGCAGTTTTATCCCCAGCATTTT.

V gene TRBV2 combines with J gene TRBJ1-2, with D unresolved. This CDR3 comprises 16 residues. V was cut by 4 bases and J by 3 bases, with 18 bases left in between. Germline V lookup: CDR1 SNHLY, CDR2 FYNNEI. The CDR3: CASSGYPRAGDYGYTF. DNA for the CDR3: TGTGCCAGCAGTGGATACCCGAGGGCTGGGGACTATGGCTACACCTTC.

This chain joins TRBV19 and TRBJ1-1; a weak D match, TRBD1 (6 bases). The CDR3 sequence is 15 residues long. V lost 5 bases to trimming and J lost 5 bases, with 18 bases between them. Looked up from germline, CDR1 is LNHDA and CDR2 is SQIVND (reference sequence). The CDR3 DNA is TGTGCCAGTAGTCGGTACAGGCGGGGGCGGACTGAAGCTTTCTTT. Protein sequence: CASSRYRRGRTEAFF.

The chain carries TRBV2 and TRBJ2-3; TRBD1 aligns across 7 bases. Germline CDR1 is SNHLY and CDR2 is FYNNEI. Trimming at V came to 10 bases and at J to 0 bases, leaving 13 bases not matched to a gene. This CDR3 has 16 amino acids. In DNA form, the CDR3 reads TGTGCCACTCGGGGAACAGGGGCCTATAGCACAGATACGCAGTATTTT. Its translation is CATRGTGAYSTDTQYF.

The chain uses TRBV28 and TRBJ2-6; maybe TRBD1 (5 bases). Germline CDR1 and CDR2: MDHEN and SYDVKM. This CDR3 contains 15 residues. V shed 2 bases and J shed 2 bases, with 7 bases lying between them. The CDR3 DNA reads as TGTGCCAGCAGTTTAGACAGCACTGGGGCCAACGTCCTGACTTTC. It is translated as CASSLDSTGANVLTF.